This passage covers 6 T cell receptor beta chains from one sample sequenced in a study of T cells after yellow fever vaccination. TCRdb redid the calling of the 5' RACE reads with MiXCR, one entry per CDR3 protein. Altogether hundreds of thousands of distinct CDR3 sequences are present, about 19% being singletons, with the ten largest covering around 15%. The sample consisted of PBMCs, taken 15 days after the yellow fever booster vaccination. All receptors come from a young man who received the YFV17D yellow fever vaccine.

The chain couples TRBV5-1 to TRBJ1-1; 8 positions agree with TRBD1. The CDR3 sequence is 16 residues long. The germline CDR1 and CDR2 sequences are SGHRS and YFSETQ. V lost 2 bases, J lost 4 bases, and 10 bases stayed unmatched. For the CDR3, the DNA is TGCGCCAGCAGCTTTTACCCGACAGGGGCGCGCACTGAAGCTTTCTTT. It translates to CASSFYPTGARTEAFF. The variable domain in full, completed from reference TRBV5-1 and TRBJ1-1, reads KAGVTQTPRYLIKTRGQQVTLSCSPISGHRSVSWYQQTPGQGLQFLFEYFSETQRNKGNFPGRFSGRQFSNSRSEMNVSTLELGDSALYLCASSFYPTGARTEAFFGQGTRLTVV.

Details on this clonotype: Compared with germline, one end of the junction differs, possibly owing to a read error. The CDR3 bases are TGTGCCAGTAGTACCCCGGGGTCCAGTATCTTC. Amino acid sequence: CASSTPGSSIF. The chain employs TRBV19 and TRBJ2-1, with a tentative D call TRBD2 (5 bases). Looked up from germline, CDR1 is LNHDA and CDR2 is SQIVND (reference sequence). The length of the CDR3 is 11 residues.

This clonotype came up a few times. The CDR3 spells CASSPGTLETQYF. The DNA for the CDR3 is TGTGCCAGCAGCCCCGGGACTTTGGAGACCCAGTACTTC. The chain employs TRBV7-2 and TRBJ2-5, with a tentative D call TRBD2 (6 bases). CDR3 size: 13 residues. Germline loops: CDR1 SGHTA, CDR2 FQGNSA. V lost 5 bases and J 5 bases, leaving 12 bases between the germline ends.

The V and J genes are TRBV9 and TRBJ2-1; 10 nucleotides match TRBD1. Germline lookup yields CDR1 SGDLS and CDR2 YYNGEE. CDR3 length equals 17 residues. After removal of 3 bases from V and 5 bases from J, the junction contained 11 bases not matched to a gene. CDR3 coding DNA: TGTGCCAGCAGCGCCTCAGGGGGGACAGGGGTTGACAATGAGCAGTTCTTC. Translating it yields CASSASGGTGVDNEQFF.

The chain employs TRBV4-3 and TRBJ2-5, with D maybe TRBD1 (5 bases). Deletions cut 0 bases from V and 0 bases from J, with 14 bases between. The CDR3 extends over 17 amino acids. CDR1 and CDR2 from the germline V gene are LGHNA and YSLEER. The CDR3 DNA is TGCGCCAGCAGCCAAGATACCGGACAATCGTACCAAGAGACCCAGTACTTC. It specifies CASSQDTGQSYQETQYF.

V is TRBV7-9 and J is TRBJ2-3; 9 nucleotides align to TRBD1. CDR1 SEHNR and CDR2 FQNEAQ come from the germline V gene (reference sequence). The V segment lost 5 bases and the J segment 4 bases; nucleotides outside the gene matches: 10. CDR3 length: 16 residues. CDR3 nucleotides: TGTGCCAGCAGCCCTCGCCCGGGACAGGGTGCAGATACGCAGTATTTT. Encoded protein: CASSPRPGQGADTQYF.